The text below deals with one T cell receptor beta chain. The record originates from a study of blood T cell repertoires in COVID-19. Study-wide context: Sample material is recorded as cDNA or gDNA derived from T cells, B-cell-depleted T cells, or PBMCs.

Participants were aged about 18 to 95 years, lived in over 20 US areas, and enrolled virtually. Participant-given clinical history determined each cohort assignment. Germline V gives CDR1 SGDLS, CDR2 YYNGEE. The CDR3 covers 18 residues. The V segment lost 3 bases and the J segment 3 bases; nucleotides outside the gene matches: 15. Here immunoSEQ multiplex PCR was the method, and the copy in TCRdb shows in-frame clones only, minus some. The sample carries approximately 400,000 clones, roughly 90% recorded once. What was sequenced was PBMCs or T cells enriched from blood (not recorded which). This chain uses TRBV9 with TRBJ1-2, with TRBD1 matching 9 bases. The sequence came from a middle-aged woman who had been exposed to COVID-19. CDR3 sequence reads: CASSGDRDLVDDYYGYTF. CDR3 coding DNA: TGTGCCAGCAGCGGGGACAGGGATCTTGTAGATGACTACTATGGCTACACCTTC.